What follows are 26 T cell receptor beta chains derived from one specimen sequenced in a study of CD8 T cells in ankylosing spondylitis. Study results and caveats: It appeared that ankylosing spondylitis blood was characterized by a TCR beta motif of several highly homologous variants.

No antigens are known for them. Via MiXCR, TCRdb re-called the 5' RACE reads, giving one row per CDR3 protein. The data contain a few hundred thousand distinct CDR3 sequences, more than 9.5% of them singletons. Sequenced sample: blood, either unsorted or a sorted T cell fraction (not recorded which). The source is a male donor with ankylosing spondylitis.

V gene TRBV3-1 combines with J gene TRBJ2-3; TRBD1 matches 8 bases. Trimming took 7 bases from V and 5 from J; bases not matched to a gene: 8. The CDR3 is 14 residues long. The germline V gene encodes CDR1 LGHDT and CDR2 YNNKEL (reference sequence). The CDR3 loop reads CASTVRGHGDTQYF. The CDR3 region has the DNA TGTGCCAGCACCGTCAGGGGGCATGGAGATACGCAGTATTTT.

The count of this clonotype is one. The chain has TRBV5-1 and TRBJ2-7, with D possibly being TRBD1 (5 bases). CDR1 is SGHRS, CDR2 YFSETQ, per germline. CDR3 size: 11 residues. V lost 2 bases to trimming and J lost 10 bases, with 10 bases between them. The CDR3 sequence: CASSFQGYQYF. The CDR3 bases are TGCGCCAGCAGCTTTCAGGGATACCAGTACTTC.

This clonotype has at least ten counts. The gene calls are TRBV7-8 and TRBJ2-7; D not certain. This CDR3 comprises 11 residues. Trimming removed 5 bases at V and 7 bases at J, with 9 bases between. Germline V gene data show CDR1 as SGHVS and CDR2 as FQNEAQ. CDR3 in DNA: TGTGCCAGCAGCAAAACAGATGAGCAGTACTTC. Its protein is CASSKTDEQYF.

This clonotype has a count of ten or more. The J gene is TRBJ1-2, the V gene TRBV29-1; possibly TRBD1 for D (6 bases). In germline, CDR1 is SQVTM, CDR2 ANQGSEA. Trimming took off 7 bases at V and 8 bases at J, with 14 bases between the two ends. The CDR3 length is 11 residues. In DNA form, the CDR3 reads TGCAGCGGGTATGGACAGCACGGCTACACCTTC. Protein product: CSGYGQHGYTF. Based on the CDR3 plus reference TRBV29-1 and TRBJ1-2, the full variable domain is SAVISQKPSRDICQRGTSLTIQCQVDSQVTMMFWYRQQPGQSLTLIATANQGSEATYESGFVIDKFPISRPNLTFSTLTVSNMSPEDSSIYLCSGYGQHGYTFGSGTRLTVV.

CDR3 loop: CASTNSGGYEQYF. The CDR3 DNA sequence: TGTGCCAGCACGAATAGCGGGGGCTACGAGCAGTACTTC. This sequence joins TRBV6-2 or TRBV6-3 and TRBJ2-7, with 9 bases matching TRBD2. The trim removed 7 bases at V and 3 bases at J, leaving 4 bases unmatched. This CDR3 is built from 13 residues. Per germline, CDR1 MNHEY and CDR2 SVGEGT.

The genes are TRBV13 and TRBJ2-5; 8 nucleotides align to TRBD2. The CDR3 has 16 amino acids. V dropped 5 bases and J dropped 2; count of bases not matched to a gene: 10. Germline lookup yields CDR1 PRHDT and CDR2 FYEKMQ (reference sequence). The CDR3 DNA follows: TGTGCCAGCAGCCCCTTCGGCGGGAGGCTGCAAGAGACCCAGTACTTC. Translation: CASSPFGGRLQETQYF.

This clonotype was seen only a few times. The chain links TRBV20-1 to TRBJ1-1; D uncertain. This CDR3 has 16 residues. Between the trimmed V and J ends, which lost 0 bases and 3 bases, there was a span of 17 bases. CDR1 is DFQATT, CDR2 SNEGSKA, per germline (reference sequence). The CDR3 sequence is CSARDWTLPPDTEAFF. Written as DNA, the CDR3 is TGCAGTGCTAGAGATTGGACGCTCCCCCCGGACACTGAAGCTTTCTTT.

The table lists this clonotype with a few counts. The rearrangement uses TRBV15 and TRBJ1-1; TRBD1 might be the D (5 bases). Germline loops: CDR1 LNHNV, CDR2 YYDKDF (reference sequence). V was clipped by 3 bases and J by 6 bases, with 17 bases between them. This CDR3 region has 15 residues. This chain's CDR3 is CATSSQHHGGSEAFF. Written as DNA, the CDR3 is TGTGCCACCAGCAGTCAACACCACGGGGGGTCTGAAGCTTTCTTT.

The V gene is TRBV7-9, the J gene TRBJ2-5; 12 positions agree with TRBD1. With 7 bases clipped from V and 0 bases from J, the junction kept 9 bases outside the gene matches. The germline V gene encodes CDR1 SEHNR and CDR2 FQNEAQ (reference sequence). This CDR3 is built from 17 residues. The CDR3 DNA is TGTGCCAGCATCATCCCGGGACAGGGGGCGTACCAAGAGACCCAGTACTTC. Translation gives CASIIPGQGAYQETQYF.

The sample holds many counts of this clonotype. This chain links TRBV27 with TRBJ2-3; D gene ambiguous. There are 13 residues in the CDR3. V lost 7 bases to trimming and J lost 7 bases, with 15 bases between them. CDR1 is MNHEY, CDR2 SMNVEV, per germline (reference sequence). The CDR3 loop reads CASKSLLGHTQYF. In nucleotides, the CDR3 is TGTGCCAGCAAGAGCCTACTGGGCCATACGCAGTATTTT.

The chain uses TRBV25-1 and TRBJ1-3; D unresolved. Trimming cost V 4 bases and J 2 bases, with 12 bases left between them. Germline V gene sequence: CDR1 MGHDK, CDR2 SYGVNS. This CDR3 is 15 amino acids long. CDR3 sequence reads: CASSAGLTAGNTIYF. The CDR3 DNA reads as TGTGCCAGCAGTGCGGGGTTGACGGCTGGAAACACCATATATTTT.

This clonotype was seen once. One end of the junction is discordant with germline, which a read error may explain. V and J are TRBV2 and TRBJ1-2; TRBD1 matches at 8 bases. Germline CDR1 is SNHLY and CDR2 is FYNNEI. This CDR3 comprises 13 residues. CDR3 amino acids: CASSNGQGYGCTF. The DNA of the CDR3 is TGTGCCAGCAGTAATGGACAGGGTTATGGCTGCACCTTC.

Written as DNA, the CDR3 is TGTGCCAGCAGCTTAGAGTGGGCCAGGACCACTGAAGCTTTCTTT. Its translation is CASSLEWARTTEAFF. The chain carries TRBV7-9 and TRBJ1-1, with D unresolved. The CDR3 consists of 15 residues. Germline CDR1 reads SEHNR; CDR2 reads FQNEAQ (reference sequence). The V end lost 1 base, the J end lost 4 bases, and 13 bases lay between the germline ends.

The V and J genes are TRBV27 and TRBJ1-6; weak D call: TRBD1 (5 bases). Trimming cost V 6 bases and J 8 bases, with 17 bases left between them. The CDR3 loop spans 15 amino acids. The V gene's germline CDR1 is MNHEY and CDR2 SMNVEV (reference sequence). The CDR3 DNA is TGTGCCAGCAGACCCCTAACGGGGCACCATTCACCCCTCCACTTT. Protein: CASRPLTGHHSPLHF.

V usage is TRBV24-1 and J usage is TRBJ2-1; 10 positions match TRBD2. Germline CDR1 is KGHDR and CDR2 is SFDVKD. With V trimmed by 7 bases and J by 8 bases, 4 bases remained unmatched. The CDR3 loop spans 13 amino acids. The CDR3: CATRASGSDEQFF. CDR3 nucleotides: TGTGCCACCAGGGCTAGCGGGAGTGATGAGCAGTTCTTC.

CDR3 DNA sequence: TGTGCCAGCAGACGAACCACACTAGCTGGGGGCACAGATACGCAGTATTTT. Its protein is CASRRTTLAGGTDTQYF. V gene TRBV27 combines with J gene TRBJ2-3; D is perhaps TRBD2 (6 bases). Germline V lookup: CDR1 MNHEY, CDR2 SMNVEV (reference sequence). V was clipped by 6 bases and J by 1 base, with 20 bases between them. This CDR3 spans 17 amino acids.

This chain links TRBV5-1 with TRBJ2-3; D call uncertain. Germline CDR1 is SGHRS and CDR2 is YFSETQ. The CDR3 contains 14 residues. The V and J ends lost 5 bases and 1 base respectively, with 11 bases between them. The CDR3 DNA follows: TGCGCCAGCAGGACTCACGCTGGCACAGATACGCAGTATTTT. This sequence encodes CASRTHAGTDTQYF.

This clonotype was picked up a small number of times. This chain links TRBV12-3 or TRBV12-4 with TRBJ2-1; either TRBD1 or TRBD2 may fit D (6 bases each). The CDR3 sequence is 14 residues long. Trimming stripped 3 bases from V and 8 bases from J, with 14 bases between. The CDR3 sequence is CASSFDFGGHEQFF. Here the CDR3 DNA reads TGTGCCAGCAGTTTTGACTTCGGGGGCCATGAGCAGTTCTTC.

V gene TRBV10-3 combines with J gene TRBJ2-7; D could derive from TRBD1 or TRBD2 (5 bases each). Looked up from germline, CDR1 is ENHRY and CDR2 is SYGVKD. Trimming shortened V by 0 bases and J by 2 bases, and 11 bases separated the two germline ends. The CDR3 consists of 15 residues. CDR3 DNA: TGTGCCATCAGTGAGTCGGTCAGGGACGCCTACGAGCAGTACGTC. Translated: CAISESVRDAYEQYV.

The genes are TRBV10-2 and TRBJ2-1, with a weak D call TRBD2 (7 bases). This CDR3 spans 16 amino acids. Germline CDR1 and CDR2: WSHSY and SAAADI. V dropped 2 bases and J dropped 3 bases, with 14 bases sitting between them. The CDR3 here is CASSEVARGGYNEQFF. The CDR3 DNA reads TGCGCCAGCAGTGAGGTAGCGAGGGGGGGCTACAATGAGCAGTTCTTC.

This clonotype was counted a few times. The chain combines TRBV7-8 with TRBJ1-4, with D possibly being TRBD1 (5 bases). The CDR3 consists of 15 residues. With 1 base removed from V and 4 bases from J, the gap between germline ends came to 10 bases. Germline V gene sequence: CDR1 SGHVS, CDR2 FQNEAQ. As DNA, the CDR3 is TGTGCCAGCAGCTTAGTCCGGGGGATTAATGAAAAACTGTTTTTT. This gives the protein CASSLVRGINEKLFF.

V gene TRBV5-5 combines with J gene TRBJ1-4; D is unclear. Germline V gene sequence: CDR1 SGHKS, CDR2 YYEKEE (reference sequence). Trimming pared 1 base from V and 5 bases from J, leaving 18 bases between. This CDR3 is 17 amino acids long. Here the CDR3 DNA reads TGTGCCAGCAGCTTGAATAACAGAGCCTTATTCAATGAAAAACTGTTTTTT. Its translation is CASSLNNRALFNEKLFF.

This clonotype has a handful of counts. The chain uses TRBV10-3 and TRBJ1-6; TRBD1 matches 7 bases. The CDR3 is 14 residues long. Germline trimming cut 8 bases from V and 5 bases from J; bases unmatched to any gene: 6. Germline assignment: CDR1 ENHRY and CDR2 SYGVKD. The CDR3 nucleotides are TGTGCCATCGGACAGGCCCGCGATAATTCACCCCTCCACTTT. It yields the protein CAIGQARDNSPLHF.

This clonotype was seen a few times. The chain couples TRBV24-1 to TRBJ2-2; D not resolved. The germline V gene encodes CDR1 KGHDR and CDR2 SFDVKD. V dropped 4 bases and J dropped 5 bases, with 22 bases sitting between them. The CDR3 is 18 residues long. The CDR3 DNA follows: TGTGCCACCAGTGACCACCAGAGTTGGGCCGTGGGGACCGGGGAGCTGTTTTTT. It is translated as CATSDHQSWAVGTGELFF.

This clonotype was seen only a few times. The CDR3 DNA is TGTGCCACCAGCAGGCTGGTGGATTCACCCCTCCACTTT. Its protein product is CATSRLVDSPLHF. V is TRBV15 and J is TRBJ1-6; D is unresolved. Germline-derived CDR1 and CDR2 are LNHNV and YYDKDF (reference sequence). The CDR3 runs 13 residues. V was clipped by 3 bases and J by 8 bases, with 8 bases between them.

The gene calls are TRBV15 and TRBJ1-5, with 7 bases identical to TRBD1. This CDR3 region has 15 residues. The V segment lost 5 bases and the J segment 0 bases; nucleotides outside the gene matches: 4. The germline gives CDR1 LNHNV, CDR2 YYDKDF (reference sequence). The CDR3 here is CATSRDRYSNQPQHF. DNA of the CDR3: TGTGCCACCAGCCGGGACAGATATAGCAATCAGCCCCAGCATTTT.